A selection of T cell receptor beta chains follows, all from one sample in a study of T cell responses to AZD1222 COVID-19 vaccine. Sequencing used immunoSEQ multiplex PCR; TCRdb keeps in-frame clones, though not all of them. This sample carries just over 95,000 clones, around nine tenths of them seen once, and the ten largest clones take approximately 3.7%. The sequenced sample was peripheral blood, obtained on day 0 of AZD1222 vaccination. The receptors derive from an adult in good health. Each CDR3 is given with its conserved first and last residue. Each record gives: clone size, D gene, J gene, V gene, CDR3 DNA, CDR3 protein. A D gene is named only where the DNA matches it firmly. Size is stated for part of the rows, as once, few or many counts, or as a class when the clone is expanded.

>NA|NA|TRBJ2-1|TRBV25-1
TGTGCCAGCAGTGTGGAGCCCTCCTACAATGAGCAGTTCTTC
CASSVEPSYNEQFF
>NA|NA|TRBJ1-2|TRBV6-5
TGTGCCAGCAGTTACAGGGGACATAACTATGGCTACACCTTC
CASSYRGHNYGYTF
>NA|TRBD1|TRBJ1-6|TRBV30
TGTGCCTGGAGTCCCGGGACAGAAAGGCCCCTATTGGAATCACCCCTCCACTTT
CAWSPGTERPLLESPLHF
>NA|NA|TRBJ2-7|TRBV21-1
TGTGCGATCCTTCTGCGGCCCCTAATTCCTTACTTC
CAILLRPLIPYF
>few|NA|TRBJ1-1|TRBV21-1
TGTGCCAGCCGATCGTCGTGGGGACAGGCACCCTCAAACACTGAAGCTTTCTTT
CASRSSWGQAPSNTEAFF
>NA|NA|TRBJ2-5|TRBV18
TGTGCCAGCTCACCCAATACGGCTGAAGAGACCCAGTACTTC
CASSPNTAEETQYF
>NA|TRBD1|TRBJ1-2|TRBV6-2/TRBV6-3
TGTGCCAGCAGCCTCGGGACAGGGGCTACCAGCTACACCTTC
CASSLGTGATSYTF
>NA|NA|TRBJ2-7|TRBV27
TGTGCCAGCAGTTTTAGTTTGGGCTACGAGCAGTACTTC
CASSFSLGYEQYF
>few|NA|TRBJ1-4|TRBV20-1
TGCAGTGCTAGTTTCAGGGTAAATGAAAAACTGTTTTTT
CSASFRVNEKLFF
>NA|NA|TRBJ1-5|TRBV2
TGTGCCAGCAGGGAAACAGCTTATAGCAATCAGCCCCAGCATTTT
CASRETAYSNQPQHF
>NA|NA|TRBJ2-1|TRBV5-1
TGCGCCAGCAGCTCATTGGCCACTTACAATGAGCAGTTCTTC
CASSSLATYNEQFF
>NA|NA|TRBJ2-4|TRBV28
TGTGCCAGCAGGGCCCCAATCAGTGTCATTCAGTACTTC
CASRAPISVIQYF
>NA|NA|TRBJ2-7|TRBV9
TGTGCCAGCAGCGTAGTTACAGACGGAGAGCAGTACTTC
CASSVVTDGEQYF
>NA|NA|TRBJ2-3|TRBV15
TGTGCCACCAGCAGAGAAGGTAGATTCAATACGCAGTATTTT
CATSREGRFNTQYF
>NA|NA|TRBJ1-5|TRBV7-2
TGTGCCAGCAGCAAACCTTATCAGCCCCAGCATTTT
CASSKPYQPQHF
>NA|TRBD2|TRBJ2-1|TRBV6-4
TGTGCCAGCGCCCTCCAGGGAGGGTCAGGCAATGAGCAGTTCTTC
CASALQGGSGNEQFF
>NA|TRBD1|TRBJ2-7|TRBV9
TGTGCCAGCAGCGTAGCTCCTGGGCGCACAGGGGGCTTCTACGAGCAGTACTTC
CASSVAPGRTGGFYEQYF
>NA|NA|TRBJ1-2|TRBV6-5
TGTGCCAGCAGTTTCACGGCATATGGCTACACCTTC
CASSFTAYGYTF
>NA|NA|TRBJ2-3|TRBV3-1/TRBV3-2
TGTGCCACCCTCGCACCGGCGGATACGCAGTATTTT
CATLAPADTQYF
>NA|NA|TRBJ1-2|TRBV2
TGTGCCATCACGTGGGCTCCTAGGGGCTACACCTTC
CAITWAPRGYTF
>NA|NA|TRBJ2-6|TRBV6-2/TRBV6-3
TGTGCCAGCAGTACGACAGCGACCTCTGGGGCCAACGTCCTGACTTTC
CASSTTATSGANVLTF
>NA|NA|TRBJ1-3|TRBV2
TGTGCCACTTCAGCGAGCTCTGGAAACACCATATATTTT
CATSASSGNTIYF
>NA|NA|TRBJ1-5|TRBV5-5
TGTGCCAGCAGCTTAGGCAGCAGCAATCAGCCCCAGCATTTT
CASSLGSSNQPQHF
>NA|NA|TRBJ1-1|TRBV6-5
TGTGCCAGCACCGCCTGGGGGGAAGCTTTCTTT
CASTAWGEAFF
>NA|NA|TRBJ1-5|TRBV5-6
TGTGCCAGCAGCTTGGCCCAGGGGTGGGATCAGCCCCAGCATTTT
CASSLAQGWDQPQHF
>NA|NA|TRBJ2-3|TRBV10-1
TGCGCCAGCAGCCCGGACATTTATACGCAGTATTTT
CASSPDIYTQYF
>NA|NA|TRBJ2-1|TRBV11-1
TGTGCCAGCAGCTTTATAGCGGATCTCGGGGAGCAGTTCTTC
CASSFIADLGEQFF
>few|TRBD2|TRBJ2-1|TRBV9
TGTGCCAGCAGCTACCCCCAAGCGGGGACTACAGATGAGCAGTTCTTC
CASSYPQAGTTDEQFF
>NA|NA|TRBJ1-1|TRBV18
TGTGCCAGCTCACCACCGGGCAGGGGTGGGATGGGCACTGAAGCTTTCTTT
CASSPPGRGGMGTEAFF
>NA|NA|TRBJ2-3|TRBV19
TGTGCCAGTAGTAGCCCAAACAGGCGAGGTACGCAGTATTTT
CASSSPNRRGTQYF
>NA|NA|TRBJ2-7|TRBV11-2
TGTGCCAGCAGCTTAGGAGGACTCAACGAGCAGTACTTC
CASSLGGLNEQYF
>NA|TRBD1|TRBJ1-1|TRBV5-1
TGCGCCAGCAGCTTTCGTGGGACAGCGAACACTGAAGCTTTCTTT
CASSFRGTANTEAFF
>NA|NA|TRBJ1-1|TRBV13
TGTGCCAGCACCCAACCTTCCAGCCTGAAAGCTTTCTTT
CASTQPSSLKAFF
>NA|NA|TRBJ1-6|TRBV28
TGTGCCAGCAGTTTTGGGCAGGCCAATTCACCCCTCCACTTT
CASSFGQANSPLHF
>NA|NA|TRBJ1-4|TRBV12-5
TGTGCTAGCGCCGGGAGGGTGGGGGAAAAACTGTTTTTT
CASAGRVGEKLFF
>NA|NA|TRBJ1-4|TRBV15
TGTGCCACCAGCAGAGCTGAAAAACTGTTTTTT
CATSRAEKLFF
>NA|TRBD1|TRBJ1-2|TRBV6-5
TGTGGCGTTAGGACAGGGGGCTATGGCTACACCTTC
CGVRTGGYGYTF
>NA|NA|TRBJ1-5|TRBV12-3/TRBV12-4
TGTGCCAGCAGTTTCTTTAGCAATCAGCCCCAGCATTTT
CASSFFSNQPQHF
>NA|TRBD1|TRBJ2-3|TRBV19
TGTGCCAGTAGTACCGGACAGGGGTTCGCAGATACGCAGTATTTT
CASSTGQGFADTQYF